One sample yielded the 22 T cell receptor beta chains listed below, sequenced in a study of blood T cell repertoires in COVID-19 (dated by TCRdb to the early 2020s). The library was generated by the immunoSEQ multiplex PCR assay. TCRdb mirrors the immuneACCESS table, restricted to in-frame sequences. Some clones are absent from its copies; in checked studies, under half trace to an unresolved V gene, and the reason for the others is unknown. The sample table contains just under 300,000 clones; only one count was recorded for more than 75% of them. Jointly, the top ten make up over 1% of the sample. Sample: peripheral blood. The receptors shown here come from a man in his 70s with acute or convalescent COVID-19.

The chain has TRBV20-1 and TRBJ1-5; maybe TRBD1 (5 bases). The CDR3 totals 11 residues. V gave up 4 bases and J gave up 10 bases, with 11 bases separating them. In germline, CDR1 is DFQATT, CDR2 SNEGSKA (reference sequence). The CDR3 protein is CSATNGGPQHF. Written as DNA, the CDR3 is TGCAGTGCTACCAACGGGGGTCCCCAGCATTTT.

Concerning this clone itself: At the DNA level, this CDR3 is encoded by other sequences in the same sample as well. The gene calls are TRBV5-6 and TRBJ1-2, with 8 bases identical to TRBD1. Per germline, CDR1 SGHDT and CDR2 YYEEEE. This CDR3 has 13 residues. V shed 1 base and J 5 bases; nucleotides not matched to a gene: 1. The CDR3 sequence: CASSLQGAYGYTF. CDR3 bases: TGTGCCAGCAGCTTGCAGGGGGCGTATGGCTACACCTTC.

The rearrangement uses TRBV5-6 and TRBJ2-1, with 11 bases fitting TRBD2. Trimming at V came to 0 bases and at J to 9 bases, leaving 11 bases not matched to a gene. The CDR3 has 17 residues. Germline values: CDR1 SGHDT, CDR2 YYEEEE. CDR3 sequence: CASSLVGIAGGHSEQFF. DNA of the CDR3: TGTGCCAGCAGCTTGGTGGGCATAGCGGGGGGGCACAGTGAGCAGTTCTTC.

The CDR3 here is CASSSRGTGPYEQYF. CDR3 sequence (DNA): TGTGCCAGCAGCTCCAGAGGGACAGGGCCCTACGAGCAGTACTTC. The chain is built from TRBV7-2 and TRBJ2-7; 9 nucleotides align to TRBD1. Trimming removed 4 bases from V and 2 bases from J; junction bases left unmatched: 6. Germline CDR1 and CDR2: SGHTA and FQGNSA. This CDR3 is 15 amino acids long.

The chain carries TRBV9 and TRBJ2-2; TRBD1 matches 7 bases. J gave up 1 base and V 4 bases, and 7 bases lay outside the gene matches. The CDR3 runs to 16 residues. Per the germline V gene, CDR1 is SGDLS and CDR2 is YYNGEE. CDR3 in DNA: TGTGCCAGCAGCCCTACAGGGGCCCAGAACACCGGGGAGCTGTTTTTT. Protein sequence: CASSPTGAQNTGELFF.

The chain couples TRBV6-2 or TRBV6-3 to TRBJ2-3; D may be TRBD2 (6 bases). Trimming cost V 2 bases and J 2 bases, with 11 bases left between them. The germline gives CDR1 MNHEY, CDR2 SVGEGT. This CDR3 is 15 amino acids long. CDR3 DNA: TGTGCCAGCAGTTACGTGGCGGGGTTCACAGATACGCAGTATTTT. As protein: CASSYVAGFTDTQYF.

The chain employs TRBV19 and TRBJ1-5; 9 positions agree with TRBD1. CDR1 and CDR2 (germline): LNHDA, SQIVND (reference sequence). The CDR3 sequence is 16 residues long. The junction had 9 bases not matched to a gene; V was cut back by 3 bases and J by 6 bases. The CDR3 sequence is CASSIPGQGRTQPQHF. CDR3 coding DNA: TGTGCCAGTAGTATTCCGGGACAGGGAAGAACTCAGCCCCAGCATTTT. The full variable domain, with the rest looked up from reference TRBV19 and TRBJ1-5, is DGGITQSPKYLFRKEGQNVTLSCEQNLNHDAMYWYRQDPGQGLRLIYYSQIVNDFQKGDIAEGYSVSREKKESFPLTVTSAQKNPTAFYLCASSIPGQGRTQPQHFGDGTRLSIL.

The chain joins TRBV2 to TRBJ1-6, with 7 bases matching TRBD1. The germline V gene encodes CDR1 SNHLY and CDR2 FYNNEI. V shed 7 bases, J shed 7 bases, and the junction held 4 bases outside the gene matches. This CDR3 spans 13 amino acids. CDR3 in amino acids: CASIGGQNSPLHF. The CDR3 DNA follows: TGTGCCAGCATCGGGGGACAGAATTCACCCCTCCACTTT.

This chain uses TRBV4-1 with TRBJ2-1; unclear D gene. The CDR3 has 15 residues. From germline, CDR1 is MGHRA and CDR2 YSYEKL. With 0 bases removed from V and 0 bases from J, the gap between germline ends came to 6 bases. The CDR3 protein is CASSQDPSSYNEQFF. DNA for the CDR3: TGCGCCAGCAGCCAAGACCCTAGCTCCTACAATGAGCAGTTCTTC.

The gene calls are TRBV5-1 and TRBJ1-2, with no clear D. The CDR3 sequence is 15 residues long. V was cut by 2 bases and J by 3 bases, with 14 bases left in between. Germline V gene data show CDR1 as SGHRS and CDR2 as YFSETQ. The CDR3 here is CASSFSPGKDYGYTF. The CDR3 DNA is TGCGCCAGCAGCTTTTCTCCCGGGAAAGACTATGGCTACACCTTC. The whole variable domain, filled in from reference TRBV5-1 and TRBJ1-2, reads KAGVTQTPRYLIKTRGQQVTLSCSPISGHRSVSWYQQTPGQGLQFLFEYFSETQRNKGNFPGRFSGRQFSNSRSEMNVSTLELGDSALYLCASSFSPGKDYGYTFGSGTRLTVV.

The chain recombines TRBV24-1 with TRBJ2-3; D not certain. V was clipped by 4 bases and J by 8 bases, with 9 bases between them. Germline lookup yields CDR1 KGHDR and CDR2 SFDVKD. The CDR3 consists of 12 residues. The CDR3 loop is CATSENIGTQYF. The CDR3 DNA reads TGTGCCACCAGTGAAAATATCGGTACGCAGTATTTT.

CDR3 in DNA: TGTGCCAGCAGGGGACTAGAGGCGACCCAGTACTTC. This encodes CASRGLEATQYF. The V gene is TRBV6-5, the J gene TRBJ2-5; 8 bases map to TRBD2. The CDR3 is 12 residues long. With V trimmed by 6 bases and J by 7 bases, 4 bases remained unmatched. In germline, CDR1 is MNHEY, CDR2 SVGAGI.

The genes are TRBV19 and TRBJ1-5; D is perhaps TRBD1 (6 bases). CDR3 length: 15 residues. V was clipped by 10 bases and J by 3 bases, with 19 bases between them. The germline V gene has CDR1 LNHDA and CDR2 SQIVND (reference sequence). CDR3 coding DNA: TGTGCCACCGCACCCCCCAGGGGCCTCAATCAGCCCCAGCATTTT. This translates into CATAPPRGLNQPQHF. Supplemented by reference TRBV19 and TRBJ1-5, the full variable domain reads DGGITQSPKYLFRKEGQNVTLSCEQNLNHDAMYWYRQDPGQGLRLIYYSQIVNDFQKGDIAEGYSVSREKKESFPLTVTSAQKNPTAFYLCATAPPRGLNQPQHFGDGTRLSIL.

The chain employs TRBV30 and TRBJ2-7, with D perhaps TRBD2 (5 bases). The V end lost 7 bases, the J end lost 0 bases, and 16 bases lay between the germline ends. This CDR3 has 14 amino acids. Germline loops: CDR1 GTSNPN, CDR2 SVGIG (reference sequence). The CDR3 DNA sequence: TGTGCCTTTCACCCAGAGGGCAGCTCCTACGAGCAGTACTTC. Its translation: CAFHPEGSSYEQYF.

This sequence joins TRBV18 and TRBJ1-4, with a tentative D call TRBD1 (5 bases). Trimming cost V 4 bases and J 6 bases, with 15 bases left between them. Per germline, CDR1 KGHSH and CDR2 LQKENI. This CDR3 spans 15 amino acids. The CDR3 protein is CASSLTRDSYEKLFF. The CDR3 DNA sequence: TGTGCCAGCTCACTAACCCGGGACTCGTATGAAAAACTGTTTTTT.

The V gene is TRBV2, the J gene TRBJ1-3; D gene unclear. Trimming took 7 bases from V and 4 from J, leaving 14 bases between them. Germline-derived CDR1 and CDR2 are SNHLY and FYNNEI. The CDR3 spans 14 residues. CDR3 sequence (DNA): TGTGCCAGCACGGCGAGGTCAGCCGGAAACACCATATATTTT. It encodes CASTARSAGNTIYF.

V and J are TRBV21-1 and TRBJ2-2; TRBD1 was called by the table and not checked on the DNA. TRBV21-1 is termed a pseudogene. This CDR3 has 18 residues. The CDR3 region has the DNA TGTGCCAGCAGCACCCGGGACCAGGGGGTAGCGAACACCGGGGAGCTGTTTTTT. Its translation is CASSTRDQGVANTGELFF.

This clone was observed a single time. The V gene is TRBV5-4, the J gene TRBJ2-6, with D uncertain. Germline values: CDR1 SGHNT, CDR2 YYREEE (reference sequence). The V gene lost 4 bases and the J gene lost 0 bases, with 2 bases spanning the gap. The CDR3 length is 13 residues. DNA of the CDR3: TGTGCCAGCAGCCGCTCTGGGGCCAACGTCCTGACTTTC. Translating it yields CASSRSGANVLTF.

The sample holds one count of this clone. The chain links TRBV7-9 to TRBJ1-1; 9 bases match TRBD1. The V gene's germline CDR1 is SEHNR and CDR2 FQNEAQ (reference sequence). V lost 5 bases to trimming and J lost 1 base; unmatched junction nucleotides: 5. The CDR3 loop spans 15 amino acids. The CDR3 here is CASSLWTGENTEAFF. The CDR3 DNA is TGTGCCAGCAGCCTATGGACAGGGGAGAACACTGAAGCTTTCTTT.

The chain combines TRBV15 with TRBJ2-7; 8 bases map to TRBD1. The germline V gene has CDR1 LNHNV and CDR2 YYDKDF (reference sequence). Unmatched junction bases numbered 4, after V lost 0 bases and J lost 6 bases. The length of the CDR3 is 14 residues. The CDR3 DNA follows: TGTGCCACCAGCAGAGACCAGACAGGGGCCGAGCAGTACTTC. Encoded protein: CATSRDQTGAEQYF.

The chain links TRBV4-3 to TRBJ1-2, with 7 bases lining up with TRBD1. The CDR3 is made up of 14 amino acids. Trimming removed 3 bases from V and 3 bases from J; junction bases left unmatched: 4. Germline V lookup: CDR1 LGHNA, CDR2 YSLEER. CDR3 amino acids: CASSHKGADYGYTF. The CDR3 bases are TGCGCCAGCAGCCACAAGGGGGCAGACTATGGCTACACCTTC.

The chain combines TRBV3-1 (or the pseudogene TRBV3-2) with TRBJ1-1; TRBD1 aligns across 10 bases. J gave up 9 bases and V 3 bases, and 4 bases lay outside the gene matches. This CDR3 spans 13 amino acids. Looked up from germline, CDR1 is LGHDT and CDR2 is YNNKEL (reference sequence). CDR3 amino acids: CASSHPTGGQAFF. CDR3 nucleotide sequence: TGTGCCAGCAGCCACCCGACAGGGGGCCAAGCTTTCTTT.